This T cell receptor (beta chain) originates from a study of response to subunit inactivated influenza vaccine. In its sample, this clonotype was seen a few times. Unmatched junction bases numbered 15, after V lost 6 bases and J lost 5 bases. This CDR3 is built from 17 residues. MiXCR, run by TCRdb on the RT-PCR reads, gives a single entry per CDR3 protein. This table has about 570,000 distinct CDR3 sequences, 11% appearing once. The same sample was also used in a study of T cells expressing NK-cell markers. That source reports: Libraries used 5'RACE template switching adding universal primer site and UMIs.

The rearrangement uses TRBV12-3 or TRBV12-4 and TRBJ2-2; 7 positions agree with TRBD2. The source was PBMCs from blood, collected on the day of vaccination. The source is a man aged 45-65 years who received an inactivated influenza vaccine. The CDR3 DNA follows: TGTGCCAGCAGCCCGTTACTGGGGCAGGGAGGGACCGGGGAGCTGTTTTTT. It codes for CASSPLLGQGGTGELFF.